The 10 T cell receptor beta chains below come from one sample, sequenced in a study of identical twins' blood T cells. TCRdb re-derived calls from the 5' RACE reads in MiXCR, one entry per CDR3 protein. The table records about 370,000 distinct CDR3 sequences, more than 25% of them present only once. Material for sequencing was PBMCs. These receptors came from a woman aged 18-49 years in good health.

The sample holds a few counts of this clonotype. The gene calls are TRBV11-1 and TRBJ1-2; D gene unclear. The V end was cut by 3 bases, the J end by 9 bases, with 14 bases between. Germline CDR1 is SGHAT and CDR2 is FQDESV (reference sequence). This CDR3 spans 13 amino acids. CDR3: CASSLSGSLSYTF. CDR3 DNA sequence: TGTGCCAGCAGCTTGAGTGGGAGTCTCAGCTACACCTTC.

This clonotype appeared a few times. The chain is built from TRBV5-1 and TRBJ1-1; the D gene is possibly TRBD1 (6 bases). Trimming left V 4 bases short and J 4 bases short, with 17 bases between. In germline, CDR1 is SGHRS, CDR2 YFSETQ. The CDR3 has 15 amino acids. The CDR3 DNA reads TGCGCCAGCAGCGAAAAGACAGGTGGTTTCACTGAAGCTTTCTTT. Protein product: CASSEKTGGFTEAFF. Combining the CDR3 with reference TRBV5-1 and TRBJ1-1 gives the whole variable domain KAGVTQTPRYLIKTRGQQVTLSCSPISGHRSVSWYQQTPGQGLQFLFEYFSETQRNKGNFPGRFSGRQFSNSRSEMNVSTLELGDSALYLCASSEKTGGFTEAFFGQGTRLTVV.

This chain uses TRBV29-1 with TRBJ1-1, with 7 bases matching TRBD1. The ends lost 4 bases at V and 4 bases at J; junction bases unmatched: 9. Germline-derived CDR1 and CDR2 are SQVTM and ANQGSEA. CDR3 length: 14 residues. DNA of the CDR3: TGCAGCGTTGTGGCAGGGGGTGTCAGCACTGAAGCTTTCTTT. It specifies CSVVAGGVSTEAFF.

V is TRBV5-4 and J is TRBJ2-1; D unclear. The CDR3 runs 14 residues. Germline lookup yields CDR1 SGHNT and CDR2 YYREEE (reference sequence). Trimming pared 0 bases from V and 9 bases from J, leaving 13 bases between. CDR3 protein: CASSLEVKIAEQFF. CDR3 sequence (DNA): TGTGCCAGCAGCTTGGAAGTTAAGATAGCTGAGCAGTTCTTC.

V and J are TRBV29-1 and TRBJ2-2, with TRBD2 identical over 7 bases. Per germline, CDR1 SQVTM and CDR2 ANQGSEA. V dropped 6 bases and J dropped 2; count of bases not matched to a gene: 15. The CDR3 has 17 amino acids. CDR3 region: CSVGPSRGVRNTGELFF. Written as DNA, the CDR3 is TGCAGCGTGGGACCCTCCCGGGGGGTTCGTAACACCGGGGAGCTGTTTTTT.

Details on this clonotype: One end of the junction varies from germline; a read error may be responsible. The V call is TRBV2, the J call TRBJ2-1, with D hard to call. CDR3 size: 13 residues. Per the germline V gene, CDR1 is SNHLY and CDR2 is FYNNEI. CDR3 coding DNA: TGTACCAGCAGTTATGACCGCGACAATGAGCAGTTCTTC. Encoded protein: CTSSYDRDNEQFF. Full variable domain (missing parts from reference TRBV2 and TRBJ2-1): EPEVTQTPSHQVTQMGQEVILRCVPISNHLYFYWYRQILGQKVEFLVSFYNNEISEKSEIFDDQFSVERPDGSNFTLKIRSTKLEDSAMYFCTSSYDRDNEQFFGPGTRLTVL.

This clonotype was counted only a few times. The rearrangement links TRBV12-5 to TRBJ1-5; possible D gene TRBD1, 5 bases. CDR3 size: 12 residues. Germline-derived CDR1 and CDR2 are LGHNT and FRNRAP. V gave up 10 bases and J gave up 2 bases, with 9 bases separating them. CDR3 bases: TGTGCTACCGGAGGGGGCAATCAGCCCCAGCATTTT. It specifies CATGGGNQPQHF.

This clonotype was detected a few times. The gene calls are TRBV7-2 and TRBJ1-2; D gene uncertain. Germline loops: CDR1 SGHTA, CDR2 FQGNSA. V was shortened by 5 bases and J by 4 bases, with 11 bases between the two germline ends. There are 13 residues in the CDR3. Written as DNA, the CDR3 is TGTGCCAGCAGCCTCGATCCTTTCTATGGCTACACCTTC. As protein: CASSLDPFYGYTF.

The V gene is TRBV20-1, the J gene TRBJ1-1; D is possibly TRBD1 (5 bases). V lost 6 bases and J 1 base, leaving 12 bases between the germline ends. The CDR3 totals 13 residues. Germline CDR1 is DFQATT and CDR2 is SNEGSKA (reference sequence). CDR3: CSAPGAGNTEAFF. The CDR3 DNA reads as TGCAGTGCCCCTGGGGCCGGGAACACTGAAGCTTTCTTT.

CDR3 protein: CASSLAERSVNEQFF. DNA for the CDR3: TGCGCCAGCAGCTTGGCCGAGCGGAGTGTCAATGAGCAGTTCTTC. The V and J genes are TRBV5-1 and TRBJ2-1; tentatively, D is TRBD2 (5 bases). This CDR3 contains 15 residues. The germline V and J ends were trimmed by 0 bases and 6 bases, with 13 bases remaining between them. Germline CDR1 is SGHRS and CDR2 is YFSETQ.